The present TCR beta chain was sequenced within a study of identical twins. This clonotype was recorded a few times. The antigen is not known. Study-wide results and limits: Insertions ran lower in abundant cord blood beta clonotypes, though not in memory repertoires. Zero-insertion analyses were open to partial confounding by invariant MAIT and iNKT cells. Twin-shared out-of-frame alpha sequences showed excess low generation probability.

The ends lost 0 bases at V and 8 bases at J; junction bases unmatched: 7. Germline CDR1 is SGHDN and CDR2 is FVKESK. The CDR3 runs to 15 residues. cDNA carried unique molecular identifiers, and a universal primer site was added by template switching. TCRdb re-analysed the 5' RACE reads in MiXCR, keeping a single row per CDR3 protein. The table has approximately 470,000 distinct CDR3 sequences, 13% to 15% seen once. This sample also belongs to another study, concerning yellow fever vaccine responses in identical twins.

The sequencing input was CD4+ T cells sorted from blood. This receptor was identified in a woman between 18 and 30 years old in good health. The chain is built from TRBV14 and TRBJ1-2; 9 bases are a match to TRBD1. The CDR3 spells CASSQDKDRGYGYTF. CDR3 nucleotides: TGTGCCAGCAGCCAAGATAAAGACAGGGGGTACGGCTACACCTTC.